This TCR beta chain was captured in a study of blood T cell repertoires in COVID-19. As for the study in general: Researchers got acute and convalescent COVID-19 samples from the United States, Italy and Spain.

The table came from immunoSEQ multiplex PCR; TCRdb's copy has only in-frame clones and leaves some out. The table includes some 150,000 clones, approximately 88% detected once. This CDR3 comprises 16 residues. CDR1 is ENHRY and CDR2 is SYGVKD in the germline V gene. The V segment lost 6 bases and the J segment 4 bases; nucleotides outside the gene matches: 12. Material for sequencing was peripheral blood. The TCR was taken from a woman between 45 and 65 years old with acute or convalescent COVID-19. The chain combines TRBV10-3 with TRBJ2-3, with 8 bases identical to TRBD2. The CDR3 bases are TGTGCCATCAGCCGGGTGGGCGGGGGGAACCCAGATACGCAGTATTTT. This translates into CAISRVGGGNPDTQYF.